This T cell receptor (beta chain) was identified during a study of shared clonotypes between healthy human individuals. Study information: With ages of 18 to 49, the donors were a couple of women and three men.

Germline CDR1 MDHEN, CDR2 SYDVKM. The V gene lost 2 bases and the J gene lost 2 bases, with 14 bases spanning the gap. The CDR3 contains 16 residues. The authors ran the assay at deep level. Here immunoSEQ multiplex PCR was the method, and the copy in TCRdb shows in-frame clones only, minus some. Found here are 2 million to 2.5 million clones, about nine tenths of them singletons; the top ten hold 0.37%. Details on this clone: Antigen specificity is unknown.

Findings of the study overall: Clonotypes that were shared across a few donors made up about 5.1% of naive CD4 clonotypes.

Sequenced: naive CD4+ T cells from PBMCs. Subset in this sample: CD45RA+ positively selected. This rearrangement joins TRBV28 to TRBJ2-3; possibly TRBD1 for D (5 bases). This TCR was recovered from a man between 18 and 35 years old in good health. Some clones in this sample may be carry-over from other donors' samples. The CDR3 region has the DNA TGTGCCAGCAGTTTACAGGGAATGGGGTACACAGATACGCAGTATTTT. Translation: CASSLQGMGYTDTQYF.